The rows below give T cell receptor beta chains drawn from one sample of a study of T cell repertoires in cytomegalovirus infection. Their antigen targets remain unknown. MiXCR, run by TCRdb on the reads, gives a single entry per CDR3 protein. The sample shows under 850,000 distinct CDR3 sequences, about 33% of them seen only once. Here the sequenced sample was cultured PBMCs, taken from culture after CMV antigen stimulation. The receptors shown here come from a human donor in good health (CMV status not recorded). Some clones in this sample may be carry-over from other donors' samples. Both conserved end residues are part of each CDR3. Each record gives: D gene, V gene, J gene, clone size, CDR3 DNA, CDR3 protein. A D gene is named only where the DNA matches it firmly. Expanded clones get a size class; other rows say once, few or many, or leave the size out.

d_call: TRBD1; v_call: TRBV3-1; j_call: TRBJ1-2; clone_size: .; cdr3_nt: TGTGCCAGCAGCCGCGACAGGGGCGCCTATGGCTACACCTTC; cdr3_aa: CASSRDRGAYGYTF
d_call: TRBD2; v_call: TRBV7-2; j_call: TRBJ2-7; clone_size: few; cdr3_nt: TGTGCCAGCAGCGTCGGCGGGAGGCTTAAGAACGAGCAGTACTTC; cdr3_aa: CASSVGGRLKNEQYF
d_call: .; v_call: TRBV30; j_call: TRBJ1-2; clone_size: .; cdr3_nt: TGTGCCTGGAGGCAAGCAAACAGGGCGAGGGGCTACACCTTC; cdr3_aa: CAWRQANRARGYTF
d_call: TRBD2; v_call: TRBV29-1; j_call: TRBJ2-1; clone_size: .; cdr3_nt: TGCAGCGTGGGCGGACTAGCGGGTTCCTCCTACAATGAGCAGTTCTTC; cdr3_aa: CSVGGLAGSSYNEQFF
d_call: .; v_call: TRBV5-6; j_call: TRBJ1-1; clone_size: .; cdr3_nt: TGTGCCAGCAGCTTGATAGGGGCGGACACTGAAGCTTTCTTT; cdr3_aa: CASSLIGADTEAFF
d_call: .; v_call: TRBV20-1; j_call: TRBJ1-5; clone_size: few; cdr3_nt: TGCAGTGCTAGAGATCCAAATCAGCCCCAGCATTTT; cdr3_aa: CSARDPNQPQHF
d_call: TRBD2; v_call: TRBV6-2/TRBV6-3; j_call: TRBJ2-1; clone_size: few; cdr3_nt: TGTGCCAGCAGCGGACTAGCGGGAGAGGGTGAGCAGTTCTTC; cdr3_aa: CASSGLAGEGEQFF
d_call: .; v_call: TRBV7-2; j_call: TRBJ1-5; clone_size: many; cdr3_nt: TGTGCCAGCAGCCCCAGCTCCGCGGATCAGCCCCAGCATTTT; cdr3_aa: CASSPSSADQPQHF
d_call: .; v_call: TRBV7-8; j_call: TRBJ1-4; clone_size: many; cdr3_nt: TGTGCCAGCAGCCTCCCCGGGTCCAGGAGGAATGAAAAACTGTTTTTT; cdr3_aa: CASSLPGSRRNEKLFF
d_call: .; v_call: TRBV5-4; j_call: TRBJ2-2; clone_size: .; cdr3_nt: TGTGCCAGCAGCTTGGTTGAGGGGGTGGAGACCGGGGAGCTGTTTTTT; cdr3_aa: CASSLVEGVETGELFF
d_call: .; v_call: TRBV18; j_call: TRBJ1-1; clone_size: few; cdr3_nt: TGTGCCAGCTCACCACTAACCGGTACAGTAAACACTGAAGCTTTCTTT; cdr3_aa: CASSPLTGTVNTEAFF
d_call: TRBD2; v_call: TRBV9; j_call: TRBJ2-3; clone_size: .; cdr3_nt: TGTGCCAGCAGCATCGGGAGGCTCCTTATGGTGGATACGCAGTATTTT; cdr3_aa: CASSIGRLLMVDTQYF
d_call: .; v_call: TRBV6-5; j_call: TRBJ1-5; clone_size: .; cdr3_nt: TGTGCCAGCAGTTACCGAACCCTACCGGATCAGCCCCAGCATTTT; cdr3_aa: CASSYRTLPDQPQHF
d_call: TRBD1; v_call: TRBV6-1; j_call: TRBJ1-1; clone_size: few; cdr3_nt: TGTGCCAGCAGACCCGGACAGGGGAACACTGAAGCTTTCTTT; cdr3_aa: CASRPGQGNTEAFF
d_call: TRBD2; v_call: TRBV20-1; j_call: TRBJ2-3; clone_size: .; cdr3_nt: TGCAGTGCTAGGGAGTGGTATTCACTAGCGGGAGGAATAACAGATACGCAGTATTTT; cdr3_aa: CSAREWYSLAGGITDTQYF
d_call: .; v_call: TRBV18; j_call: TRBJ2-7; clone_size: .; cdr3_nt: TGTGCCAGCTCCCAAAATGCCCCTCGCGCCTACGAGCAGTACTTC; cdr3_aa: CASSQNAPRAYEQYF
d_call: .; v_call: TRBV7-2; j_call: TRBJ1-5; clone_size: few; cdr3_nt: TGTGCCAGCAGCTTAAGGTATGATCAGCCCCAGCATTTT; cdr3_aa: CASSLRYDQPQHF
d_call: .; v_call: TRBV5-4; j_call: TRBJ2-1; clone_size: .; cdr3_nt: TGTGCCAGCAGCTCCCCCTCCCATAGGGATGAGCAGTTCTTC; cdr3_aa: CASSSPSHRDEQFF
d_call: TRBD1; v_call: TRBV7-8; j_call: TRBJ1-3; clone_size: many; cdr3_nt: TGTGCCAGCAGCTTATGGCAGGACAGGGGCGGGAACACCATATATTTT; cdr3_aa: CASSLWQDRGGNTIYF
d_call: .; v_call: TRBV4-2; j_call: TRBJ2-1; clone_size: .; cdr3_nt: TGTGCCAGCAGCCAAGTTAGTCCGGACTACCAAGCTAGCAATGAGCAGTTCTTC; cdr3_aa: CASSQVSPDYQASNEQFF
d_call: .; v_call: TRBV7-2; j_call: TRBJ2-5; clone_size: .; cdr3_nt: TGTGCCAGCAGCTTAGACATCGTTCAAGAGACCCAGTACTTC; cdr3_aa: CASSLDIVQETQYF
d_call: TRBD2; v_call: TRBV7-6; j_call: TRBJ2-3; clone_size: few; cdr3_nt: TGTGCCAGCAGCTTATCCGCTAGCGGGGGGGAACACACAGATACGCAGTATTTT; cdr3_aa: CASSLSASGGEHTDTQYF
d_call: .; v_call: TRBV19; j_call: TRBJ1-4; clone_size: few; cdr3_nt: TGTGCCAGTAGTAGCAAGCCTAAATTTGCAACTAATGAAAAACTGTTTTTT; cdr3_aa: CASSSKPKFATNEKLFF
d_call: TRBD2; v_call: TRBV14; j_call: TRBJ2-1; clone_size: .; cdr3_nt: TGTGCCAGCAGCCGCCGTAGGACTAGCGGGATCAATGAGCAGTTCTTC; cdr3_aa: CASSRRRTSGINEQFF
d_call: TRBD2; v_call: TRBV2; j_call: TRBJ2-1; clone_size: .; cdr3_nt: TGTGCCAGCCGTCTGATGAGGGAGGGAAACAATGAGCAGTTCTTC; cdr3_aa: CASRLMREGNNEQFF
d_call: .; v_call: TRBV28; j_call: TRBJ1-6; clone_size: few; cdr3_nt: TGTGCCAGCAGATCAGATAATTCACCCCTCCACTTT; cdr3_aa: CASRSDNSPLHF
d_call: .; v_call: TRBV6-1; j_call: TRBJ1-3; clone_size: .; cdr3_nt: TGTGCCAGCAGTGAAGACGGCCACTCTGGAAACACCATATATTTT; cdr3_aa: CASSEDGHSGNTIYF
d_call: TRBD2; v_call: TRBV6-2/TRBV6-3; j_call: TRBJ2-1; clone_size: .; cdr3_nt: TGTGCCAGCAGTCCACTAGCGGGAGTGGGTGAGCAGTTCTTC; cdr3_aa: CASSPLAGVGEQFF
d_call: .; v_call: TRBV12-3/TRBV12-4; j_call: TRBJ1-4; clone_size: few; cdr3_nt: TGTGCCAGCAGTGGCCGGACGTCGGGAGAAAAACTGTTTTTT; cdr3_aa: CASSGRTSGEKLFF
d_call: .; v_call: TRBV20-1; j_call: TRBJ1-5; clone_size: .; cdr3_nt: TGCAGTGCTAGTCTTGGGGATCAGCCCCAGCATTTT; cdr3_aa: CSASLGDQPQHF
d_call: .; v_call: TRBV2; j_call: TRBJ2-3; clone_size: .; cdr3_nt: TGTGCCAGCGTGACCTCGGATACGCAGTATTTT; cdr3_aa: CASVTSDTQYF
d_call: TRBD2; v_call: TRBV4-1; j_call: TRBJ2-1; clone_size: few; cdr3_nt: TGCGCCAGCAGCCTAGGGCGGGGGGCCGGGGATGAGCAGTTCTTC; cdr3_aa: CASSLGRGAGDEQFF
d_call: TRBD2; v_call: TRBV15; j_call: TRBJ2-7; clone_size: .; cdr3_nt: TGTGCCACCAGCAGGGGGTCTAGCGGAAGCTCCTACGAGCAGTACTTC; cdr3_aa: CATSRGSSGSSYEQYF
d_call: .; v_call: TRBV20-1; j_call: TRBJ2-1; clone_size: once; cdr3_nt: TGCAGTGCTACGGTGGTCGGGGAGCAGTTCTTC; cdr3_aa: CSATVVGEQFF
d_call: .; v_call: TRBV7-2; j_call: TRBJ1-5; clone_size: many; cdr3_nt: TGTGCCAGCAGCTCACCCAGGCCTCCCTCTAGCAATCAGCCCCAGCATTTT; cdr3_aa: CASSSPRPPSSNQPQHF
d_call: TRBD2; v_call: TRBV29-1; j_call: TRBJ2-2; clone_size: .; cdr3_nt: TGCAGCGTTGCAGCGGGAGACACCGGGGAGCTGTTTTTT; cdr3_aa: CSVAAGDTGELFF
d_call: TRBD2; v_call: TRBV7-6; j_call: TRBJ2-7; clone_size: few; cdr3_nt: TGTGCCAGCAGCTTCGGGACTAACTACGAGCAGTACTTC; cdr3_aa: CASSFGTNYEQYF
d_call: .; v_call: TRBV6-1; j_call: TRBJ1-6; clone_size: few; cdr3_nt: TGTGCCAGCAGTGATGCGGGGGCCGGTAATTCACCCCTCCACTTT; cdr3_aa: CASSDAGAGNSPLHF
d_call: TRBD2; v_call: TRBV6-5; j_call: TRBJ2-1; clone_size: few; cdr3_nt: TGTGCCAGCAGTCAGACTAGCGGGATTCCCCCCTACAATGAGCAGTTCTTC; cdr3_aa: CASSQTSGIPPYNEQFF
d_call: TRBD1; v_call: TRBV18; j_call: TRBJ2-3; clone_size: few; cdr3_nt: TGTGCCAGCTCTACGGACAGGGACGATACGCAGTATTTT; cdr3_aa: CASSTDRDDTQYF
d_call: .; v_call: TRBV7-2; j_call: TRBJ2-7; clone_size: .; cdr3_nt: TGTGCCAGCAGCTTAGTAGGCCTAGCCGGGCCATACGAGCAGTACTTC; cdr3_aa: CASSLVGLAGPYEQYF
d_call: .; v_call: TRBV7-2; j_call: TRBJ2-7; clone_size: few; cdr3_nt: TGTGCCAGCAGCTGGGCGGGACAATTGGGTTTCAGCGAGCAGTACTTC; cdr3_aa: CASSWAGQLGFSEQYF
d_call: .; v_call: TRBV12-3/TRBV12-4; j_call: TRBJ2-5; clone_size: many; cdr3_nt: TGTGCCAGCAGCTTAATAGAGACCCAGTACTTC; cdr3_aa: CASSLIETQYF
d_call: .; v_call: TRBV6-1; j_call: TRBJ1-4; clone_size: .; cdr3_nt: TGTGCCACCCGTCGGGACCCTAATAATGAAAAACTGTTTTTT; cdr3_aa: CATRRDPNNEKLFF
d_call: .; v_call: TRBV4-3; j_call: TRBJ2-1; clone_size: .; cdr3_nt: TGCGCCAGCAGCCAAGAGAGCCTTCAGGACGACAATGAGCAGTTCTTC; cdr3_aa: CASSQESLQDDNEQFF
d_call: .; v_call: TRBV4-2; j_call: TRBJ1-1; clone_size: few; cdr3_nt: TGTGCCAGCAGCCAAGATGTCGCCGCTGAAGCTTTCTTT; cdr3_aa: CASSQDVAAEAFF